This T cell receptor (beta chain) was observed in a study of early T cells in non-severe SARS-CoV-2 infection. Whole-study context: Chains stayed unpaired after sequencing of bulk RNA from unsorted whole blood. General observations from the study: Anti-spike CD8 responses were favored in VDJdb matching, and private and CD4 specificities were missed.

This clonotype was recorded a few times. What it binds is unknown. V was shortened by 0 bases and J by 0 bases, with 6 bases between the two germline ends. This CDR3 spans 15 amino acids. Germline V gene sequence: CDR1 SGHRS, CDR2 YFSETQ. The library protocol tagged individual cDNA molecules with unique molecular identifiers. MiXCR, applied by TCRdb to the 5' RACE reads, yields one record per CDR3 protein. The data show about 110,000 distinct CDR3 sequences, around 12% seen once. This clonotype was sampled from an adult who was a healthcare worker with PCR-confirmed SARS-CoV-2 infection or an uninfected control (not recorded which). The material sequenced was whole blood, taken at baseline. V gene TRBV5-1 combines with J gene TRBJ1-4; D is unresolved. The CDR3 protein is CASSLAGTTNEKLFF. CDR3 bases: TGCGCCAGCAGCTTGGCGGGAACAACTAATGAAAAACTGTTTTTT.